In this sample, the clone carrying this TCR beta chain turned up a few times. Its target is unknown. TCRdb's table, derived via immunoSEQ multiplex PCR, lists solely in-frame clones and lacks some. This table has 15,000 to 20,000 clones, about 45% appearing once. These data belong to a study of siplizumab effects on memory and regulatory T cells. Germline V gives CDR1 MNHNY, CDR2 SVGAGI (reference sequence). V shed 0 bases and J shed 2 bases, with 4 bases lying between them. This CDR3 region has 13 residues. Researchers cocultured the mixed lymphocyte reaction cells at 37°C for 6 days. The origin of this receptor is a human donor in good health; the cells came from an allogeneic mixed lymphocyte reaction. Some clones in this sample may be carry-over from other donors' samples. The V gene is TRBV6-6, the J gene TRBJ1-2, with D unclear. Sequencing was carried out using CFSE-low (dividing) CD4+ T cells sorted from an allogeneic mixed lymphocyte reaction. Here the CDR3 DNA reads TGTGCCAGCAGTTACTCAGGAAACTATGGCTACACCTTC. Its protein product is CASSYSGNYGYTF.